These T cell receptor beta chains were read from a single sample in a study of response to subunit inactivated influenza vaccine. TCRdb re-called the RT-PCR reads with MiXCR, one entry per CDR3 protein. The sample lists about 620,000 distinct CDR3 sequences; about 11% were seen once. The data were also submitted as part of a second study, on T cells expressing NK-cell markers.

The source material was PBMCs from blood, sampled on the day of vaccination. The source of these receptors is a man aged 50 to 60 who received an inactivated influenza vaccine. Both conserved end residues are part of each CDR3. Fields, in order: clone size, J gene, V gene, D gene, CDR3 protein, CDR3 DNA. D genes are given only for firm matches. For some rows the clone size is stated as once, few or many, or as a class when expanded; others skip it.

abundance: few; j_gene: TRBJ2-7; v_gene: TRBV3-1; d_gene: TRBD2; CDR3aa: CASSQDRPSGRVHEQYF; CDR3nt: TGTGCCAGCAGCCAAGATCGGCCTAGCGGGAGGGTTCACGAGCAGTACTTC
abundance: few; j_gene: TRBJ2-1; v_gene: TRBV7-9; d_gene: .; CDR3aa: CASSFGPTVEQFF; CDR3nt: TGTGCCAGCAGCTTTGGACCCACGGTTGAGCAGTTCTTC
abundance: few; j_gene: TRBJ2-1; v_gene: TRBV4-3; d_gene: TRBD2; CDR3aa: CASSQEPAGGPTNEQFF; CDR3nt: TGCGCCAGCAGCCAAGAACCAGCGGGAGGGCCTACCAATGAGCAGTTCTTC
abundance: many; j_gene: TRBJ2-2; v_gene: TRBV5-1; d_gene: .; CDR3aa: CASSQQLGENTGELFF; CDR3nt: TGCGCCAGCAGCCAGCAACTGGGGGAGAACACCGGGGAGCTGTTTTTT
abundance: .; j_gene: TRBJ2-3; v_gene: TRBV5-4; d_gene: .; CDR3aa: CASSGRGRLQNTQYF; CDR3nt: TGTGCCAGCAGCGGTCGTGGCCGGCTTCAAAATACGCAGTATTTT
abundance: few; j_gene: TRBJ2-5; v_gene: TRBV5-1; d_gene: .; CDR3aa: CASSDIVQGETQYF; CDR3nt: TGCGCCAGCAGTGACATCGTTCAGGGGGAGACCCAGTACTTC
abundance: few; j_gene: TRBJ2-1; v_gene: TRBV2; d_gene: .; CDR3aa: CASRGAGGNFNEQFF; CDR3nt: TGTGCCAGCAGGGGGGCTGGCGGAAACTTCAATGAGCAGTTCTTC
abundance: few; j_gene: TRBJ1-4; v_gene: TRBV4-2; d_gene: .; CDR3aa: CASSQGAQDIPKLFF; CDR3nt: TGTGCCAGCAGCCAAGGTGCCCAGGATATCCCAAAACTGTTTTTT
abundance: few; j_gene: TRBJ2-7; v_gene: TRBV7-8; d_gene: TRBD1; CDR3aa: CASSPTGQRVRQYF; CDR3nt: TGTGCCAGCAGCCCCACGGGACAGAGAGTACGGCAGTACTTC
abundance: .; j_gene: TRBJ2-1; v_gene: TRBV12-3/TRBV12-4; d_gene: .; CDR3aa: CASSLGGGRNEQFF; CDR3nt: TGTGCCAGCAGTTTGGGCGGGGGCCGCAATGAGCAGTTCTTC
abundance: many; j_gene: TRBJ2-2; v_gene: TRBV6-2/TRBV6-3; d_gene: TRBD1; CDR3aa: CASSFDREFLDTGELFF; CDR3nt: TGTGCCAGCAGTTTCGACAGGGAATTTTTGGACACCGGGGAGCTGTTTTTT
abundance: .; j_gene: TRBJ1-1; v_gene: TRBV5-1; d_gene: .; CDR3aa: CASSLAQGTFEAFF; CDR3nt: TGCGCCAGCAGCTTGGCTCAAGGGACGTTTGAAGCTTTCTTT
abundance: few; j_gene: TRBJ2-1; v_gene: TRBV9; d_gene: TRBD2; CDR3aa: CASSASSGGLYEQFF; CDR3nt: TGTGCCAGCAGCGCCTCTAGCGGGGGGTTGTATGAGCAGTTCTTC
abundance: few; j_gene: TRBJ1-2; v_gene: TRBV4-1; d_gene: .; CDR3aa: CASSQDTVSSALNYGYTF; CDR3nt: TGCGCCAGCAGCCAAGATACGGTCAGCTCCGCTCTTAACTATGGCTACACCTTC
abundance: many; j_gene: TRBJ1-5; v_gene: TRBV12-3/TRBV12-4; d_gene: .; CDR3aa: CASSPRPNQPQHF; CDR3nt: TGTGCCAGCAGTCCCCGCCCCAATCAGCCCCAGCATTTT